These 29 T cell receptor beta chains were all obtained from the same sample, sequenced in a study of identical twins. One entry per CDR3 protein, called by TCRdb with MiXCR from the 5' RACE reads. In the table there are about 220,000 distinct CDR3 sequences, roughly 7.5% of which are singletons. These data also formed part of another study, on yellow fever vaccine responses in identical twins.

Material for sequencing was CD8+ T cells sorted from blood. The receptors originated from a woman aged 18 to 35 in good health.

The CDR3 here is CATSRGGYSNQPQHF. CDR3 DNA: TGTGCCACCAGCAGGGGAGGTTATAGCAATCAGCCCCAGCATTTT. V and J are TRBV15 and TRBJ1-5, with D hard to call. V was cut by 3 bases and J by 0 bases, with 9 bases left in between. CDR1 and CDR2 (germline): LNHNV, YYDKDF (reference sequence). The CDR3 has 15 residues.

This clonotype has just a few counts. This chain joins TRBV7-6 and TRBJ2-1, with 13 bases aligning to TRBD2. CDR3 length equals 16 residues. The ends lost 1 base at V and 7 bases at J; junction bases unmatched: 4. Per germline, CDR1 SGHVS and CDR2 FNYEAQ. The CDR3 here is CASSLETSGGDNEQFF. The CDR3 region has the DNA TGTGCCAGCAGCTTAGAAACTAGCGGGGGGGATAATGAGCAGTTCTTC.

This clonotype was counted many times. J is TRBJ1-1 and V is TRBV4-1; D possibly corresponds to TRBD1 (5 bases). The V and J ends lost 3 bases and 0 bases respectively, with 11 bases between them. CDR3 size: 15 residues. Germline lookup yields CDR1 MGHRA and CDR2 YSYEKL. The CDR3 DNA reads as TGCGCCAGCAGCCAGGAGGACACTCTGAACACTGAAGCTTTCTTT. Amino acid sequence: CASSQEDTLNTEAFF.

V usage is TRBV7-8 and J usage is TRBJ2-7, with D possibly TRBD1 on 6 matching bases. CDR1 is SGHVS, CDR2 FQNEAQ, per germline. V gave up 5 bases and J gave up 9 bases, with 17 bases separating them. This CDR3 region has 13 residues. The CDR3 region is CASSPGHGERQYV. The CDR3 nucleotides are TGTGCCAGCAGCCCGGGACACGGCGAAAGGCAGTACGTC.

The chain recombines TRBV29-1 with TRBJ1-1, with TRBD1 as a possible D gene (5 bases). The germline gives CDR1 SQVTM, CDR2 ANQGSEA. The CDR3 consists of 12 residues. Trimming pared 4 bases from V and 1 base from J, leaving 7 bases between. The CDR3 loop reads CSVGGGNTEAFF. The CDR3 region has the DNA TGCAGCGTTGGGGGCGGGAACACTGAAGCTTTCTTT.

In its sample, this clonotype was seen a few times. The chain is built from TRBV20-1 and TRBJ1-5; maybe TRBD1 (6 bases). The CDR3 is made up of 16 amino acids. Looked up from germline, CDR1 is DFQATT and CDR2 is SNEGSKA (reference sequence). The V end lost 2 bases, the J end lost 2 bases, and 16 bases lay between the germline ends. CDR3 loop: CSARFSGAGGNQPQHF. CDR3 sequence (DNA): TGCAGTGCTAGATTTTCGGGGGCTGGCGGCAATCAGCCCCAGCATTTT.

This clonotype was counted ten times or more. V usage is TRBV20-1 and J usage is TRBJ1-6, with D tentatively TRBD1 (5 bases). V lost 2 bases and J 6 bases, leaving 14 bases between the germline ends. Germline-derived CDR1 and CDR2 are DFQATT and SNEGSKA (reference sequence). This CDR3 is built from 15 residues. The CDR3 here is CSARLGGHFNSPLHF. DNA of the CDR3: TGCAGTGCTAGATTGGGCGGACACTTTAATTCACCCCTCCACTTT.

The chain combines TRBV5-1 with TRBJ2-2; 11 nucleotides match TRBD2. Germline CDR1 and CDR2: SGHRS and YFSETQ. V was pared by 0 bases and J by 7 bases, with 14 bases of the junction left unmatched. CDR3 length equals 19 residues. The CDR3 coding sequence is TGCGCCAGCAGCTTGGAAGGTAGCGGGAGGGCCGCATATGGCGGGGAGCTGTTTTTT. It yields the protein CASSLEGSGRAAYGGELFF.

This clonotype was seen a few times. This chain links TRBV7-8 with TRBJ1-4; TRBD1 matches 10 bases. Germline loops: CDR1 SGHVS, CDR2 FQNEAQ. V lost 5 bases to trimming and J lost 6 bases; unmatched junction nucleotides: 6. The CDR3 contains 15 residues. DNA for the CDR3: TGTGCCAGCAGCGCGACAGGGGGCCGCGATGAAAAACTGTTTTTT. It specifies CASSATGGRDEKLFF.

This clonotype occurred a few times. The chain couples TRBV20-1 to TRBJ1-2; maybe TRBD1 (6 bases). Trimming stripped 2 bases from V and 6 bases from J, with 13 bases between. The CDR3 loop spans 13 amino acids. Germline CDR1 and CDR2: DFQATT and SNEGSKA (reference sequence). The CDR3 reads CSARFVGADGYTF. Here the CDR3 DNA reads TGCAGTGCTAGATTCGTGGGGGCGGATGGCTACACCTTC.

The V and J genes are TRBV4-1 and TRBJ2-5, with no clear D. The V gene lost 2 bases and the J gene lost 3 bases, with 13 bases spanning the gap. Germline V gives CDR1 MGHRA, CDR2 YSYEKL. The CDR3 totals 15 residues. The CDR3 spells CASSQSGSPKETQYF. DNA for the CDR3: TGCGCCAGCAGCCAAAGTGGATCGCCGAAAGAGACCCAGTACTTC.

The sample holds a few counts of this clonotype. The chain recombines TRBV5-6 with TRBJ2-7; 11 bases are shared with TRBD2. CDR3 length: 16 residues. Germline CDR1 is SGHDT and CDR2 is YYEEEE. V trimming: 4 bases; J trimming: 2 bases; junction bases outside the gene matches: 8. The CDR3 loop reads CASSQELAGDTYEQYF. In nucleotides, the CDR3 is TGTGCCAGCAGCCAAGAACTAGCGGGAGATACCTACGAGCAGTACTTC. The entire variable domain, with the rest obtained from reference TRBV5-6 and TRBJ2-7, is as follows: DAGVTQSPTHLIKTRGQQVTLRCSPKSGHDTVSWYQQALGQGPQFIFQYYEEEERQRGNFPDRFSGHQFPNYSSELNVNALLLGDSALYLCASSQELAGDTYEQYFGPGTRLTVT.

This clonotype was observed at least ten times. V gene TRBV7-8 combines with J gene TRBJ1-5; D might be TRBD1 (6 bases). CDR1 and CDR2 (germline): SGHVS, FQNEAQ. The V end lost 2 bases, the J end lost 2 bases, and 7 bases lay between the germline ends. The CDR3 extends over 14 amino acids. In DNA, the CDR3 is TGTGCCAGCAGCTTAAGGGGGGGCAATCAGCCCCAGCATTTT. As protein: CASSLRGGNQPQHF.

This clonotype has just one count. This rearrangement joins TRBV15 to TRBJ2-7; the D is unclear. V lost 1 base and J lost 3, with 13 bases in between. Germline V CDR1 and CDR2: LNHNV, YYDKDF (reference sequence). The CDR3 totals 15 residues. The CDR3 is CATSRVGFEGYEQYF. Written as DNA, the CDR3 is TGTGCCACCAGCAGAGTCGGGTTCGAAGGCTACGAGCAGTACTTC.

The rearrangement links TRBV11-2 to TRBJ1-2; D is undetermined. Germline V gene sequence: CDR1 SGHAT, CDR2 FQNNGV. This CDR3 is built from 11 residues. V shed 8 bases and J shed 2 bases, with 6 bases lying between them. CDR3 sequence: CASGGNYGYTF. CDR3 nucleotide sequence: TGTGCCAGCGGAGGCAACTATGGCTACACCTTC.

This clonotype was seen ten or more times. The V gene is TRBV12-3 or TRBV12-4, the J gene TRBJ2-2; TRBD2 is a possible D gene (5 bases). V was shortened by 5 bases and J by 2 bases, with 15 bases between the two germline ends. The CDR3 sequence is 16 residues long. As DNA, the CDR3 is TGTGCCAGCAGTACCCCAGACTACCCCAACACCGGGGAGCTGTTTTTT. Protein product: CASSTPDYPNTGELFF.

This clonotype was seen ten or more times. CDR3 nucleotides: TGTGCCTCAATCGGGACTAGCAACTACAATGAGCAGTTCTTC. It translates to CASIGTSNYNEQFF. The chain has TRBV10-3 and TRBJ2-1; 9 nucleotides match TRBD2. The V segment lost 11 bases and the J segment 3 bases; nucleotides outside the gene matches: 8. Germline V gene data show CDR1 as ENHRY and CDR2 as SYGVKD. The CDR3 length is 14 residues.

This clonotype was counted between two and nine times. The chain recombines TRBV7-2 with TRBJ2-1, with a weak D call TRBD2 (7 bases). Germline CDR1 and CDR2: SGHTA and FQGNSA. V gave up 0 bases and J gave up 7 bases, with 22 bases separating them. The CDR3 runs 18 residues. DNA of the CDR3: TGTGCCAGCAGCTTAGCCCGGTTCGGGGGGCGAAACAGAAATGAGCAGTTCTTC. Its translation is CASSLARFGGRNRNEQFF.

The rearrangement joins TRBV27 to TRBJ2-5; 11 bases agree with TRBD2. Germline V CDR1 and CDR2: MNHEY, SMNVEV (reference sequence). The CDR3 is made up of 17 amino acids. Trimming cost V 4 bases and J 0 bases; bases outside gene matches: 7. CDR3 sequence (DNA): TGTGCCAGCAGTTACCTAACTAGCGGGGGATACCAAGAGACCCAGTACTTC. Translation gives CASSYLTSGGYQETQYF.

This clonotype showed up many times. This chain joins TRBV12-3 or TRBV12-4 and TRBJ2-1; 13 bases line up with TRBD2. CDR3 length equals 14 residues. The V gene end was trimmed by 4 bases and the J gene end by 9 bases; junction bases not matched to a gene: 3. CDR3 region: CASSSGLAGVEQFF. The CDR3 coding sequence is TGTGCCAGCAGTTCCGGACTAGCGGGAGTTGAGCAGTTCTTC.

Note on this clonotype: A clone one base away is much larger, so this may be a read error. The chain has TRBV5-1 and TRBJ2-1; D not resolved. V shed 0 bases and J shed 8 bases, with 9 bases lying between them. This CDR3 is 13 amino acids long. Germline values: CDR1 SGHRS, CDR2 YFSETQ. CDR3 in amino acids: CASSLGPVYEQFF. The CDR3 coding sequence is TGCGCCAGCAGCTTGGGGCCAGTCTATGAGCAGTTCTTC. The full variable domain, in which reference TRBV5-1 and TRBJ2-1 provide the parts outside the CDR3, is KAGVTQTPRYLIKTRGQQVTLSCSPISGHRSVSWYQQTPGQGLQFLFEYFSETQRNKGNFPGRFSGRQFSNSRSEMNVSTLELGDSALYLCASSLGPVYEQFFGPGTRLTVL.

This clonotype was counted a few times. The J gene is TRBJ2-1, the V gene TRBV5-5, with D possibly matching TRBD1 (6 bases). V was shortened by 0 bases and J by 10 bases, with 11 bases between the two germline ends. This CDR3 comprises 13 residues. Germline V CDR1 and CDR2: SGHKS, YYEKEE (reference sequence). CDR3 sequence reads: CASSLATGHEQFF. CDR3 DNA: TGTGCCAGCAGCTTGGCAACAGGGCACGAGCAGTTCTTC. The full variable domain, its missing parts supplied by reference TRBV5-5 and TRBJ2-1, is DAGVTQSPTHLIKTRGQQVTLRCSPISGHKSVSWYQQVLGQGPQFIFQYYEKEERGRGNFPDRFSARQFPNYSSELNVNALLLGDSALYLCASSLATGHEQFFGPGTRLTVL.

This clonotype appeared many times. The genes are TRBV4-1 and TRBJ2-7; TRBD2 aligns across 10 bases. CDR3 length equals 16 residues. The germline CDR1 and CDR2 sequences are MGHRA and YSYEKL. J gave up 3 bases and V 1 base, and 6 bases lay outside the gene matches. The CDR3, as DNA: TGCGCCAGCAGCCAAGTGGACTGGACTAGCGGCTACGAGCAGTACTTC. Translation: CASSQVDWTSGYEQYF.

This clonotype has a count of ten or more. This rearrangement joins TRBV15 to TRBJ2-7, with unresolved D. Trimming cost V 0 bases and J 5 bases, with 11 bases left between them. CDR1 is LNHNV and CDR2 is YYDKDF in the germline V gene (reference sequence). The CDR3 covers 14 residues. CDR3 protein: CATSRESPWNEQYF. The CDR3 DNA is TGTGCCACCAGCAGAGAGTCCCCCTGGAACGAGCAGTACTTC.

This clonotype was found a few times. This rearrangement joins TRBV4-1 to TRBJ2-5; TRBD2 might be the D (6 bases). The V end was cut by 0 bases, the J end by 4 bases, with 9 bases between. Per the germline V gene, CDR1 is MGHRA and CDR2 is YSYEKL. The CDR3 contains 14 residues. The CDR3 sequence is CASSQDTGVETQYF. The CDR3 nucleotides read TGCGCCAGCAGCCAAGATACGGGGGTAGAGACCCAGTACTTC.

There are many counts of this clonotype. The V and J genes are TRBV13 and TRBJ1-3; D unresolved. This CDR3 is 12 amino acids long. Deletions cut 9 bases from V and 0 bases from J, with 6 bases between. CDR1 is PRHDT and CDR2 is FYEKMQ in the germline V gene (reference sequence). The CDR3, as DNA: TGTGCCAGTGGAATCTCTGGAAACACCATATATTTT. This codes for CASGISGNTIYF. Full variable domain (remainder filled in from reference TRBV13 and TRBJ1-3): AAGVIQSPRHLIKEKRETATLKCYPIPRHDTVYWYQQGPGQDPQFLISFYEKMQSDKGSIPDRFSAQQFSDYHSELNMSSLELGDSALYFCASGISGNTIYFGEGSWLTVV.

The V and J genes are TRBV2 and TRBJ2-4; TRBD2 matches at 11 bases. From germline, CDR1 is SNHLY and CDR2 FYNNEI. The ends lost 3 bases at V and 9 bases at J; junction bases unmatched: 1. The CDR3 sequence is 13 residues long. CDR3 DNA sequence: TGTGCCAGCAGTGATCTAGCGGGGGGCATTCAGTACTTC. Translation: CASSDLAGGIQYF.

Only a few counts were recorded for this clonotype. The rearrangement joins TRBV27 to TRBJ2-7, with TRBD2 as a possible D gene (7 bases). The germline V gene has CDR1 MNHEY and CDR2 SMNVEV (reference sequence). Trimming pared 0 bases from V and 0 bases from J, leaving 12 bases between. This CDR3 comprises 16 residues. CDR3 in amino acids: CASSLSLGGRSYEQYF. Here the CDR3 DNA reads TGTGCCAGCAGTTTATCGCTGGGGGGGCGCTCCTACGAGCAGTACTTC.

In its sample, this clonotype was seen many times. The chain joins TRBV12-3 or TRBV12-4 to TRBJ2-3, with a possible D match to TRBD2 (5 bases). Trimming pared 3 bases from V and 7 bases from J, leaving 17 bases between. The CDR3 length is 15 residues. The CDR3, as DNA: TGTGCCAGCAGTTTCACGGCGGCCGGGATGTATACGCAGTATTTT. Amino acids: CASSFTAAGMYTQYF.